Shown below are 7 T cell receptor beta chains from a single sample sequenced in a study of cytomegalovirus exposure and HLA in healthy donors (dated by TCRdb to about 2017). Receptor libraries were prepared by the immunoSEQ multiplex PCR assay. A mixture of 60 forward primers for TCR Vbeta segments and 13 reverse primers for TCR Jbeta segments was used in the multiplex PCR. The table comes from immuneACCESS by way of TCRdb, which keeps in-frame sequences with V and J called. Part of the clones is missing from these tables; in studies checked, under half for an unresolved V gene and the rest for unknown reasons. The sample has approximately 110,000 clones on record, over 60% of them singletons. The ten top clones hold roughly an eighth of the sample. Sequencing was carried out using PBMCs. These receptors originate from a woman aged 55-75 years in good health and CMV-seropositive.

The chain carries TRBV5-1 and TRBJ1-6; 9 bases are a match to TRBD1. The trim removed 0 bases at V and 7 bases at J, leaving 5 bases unmatched. Germline V lookup: CDR1 SGHRS, CDR2 YFSETQ. The CDR3 runs to 16 residues. The CDR3 bases are TGCGCCAGCAGCTTGGGACAGGGGGATGGCAATTCACCCCTCCACTTT. Translating it yields CASSLGQGDGNSPLHF.

This chain connects TRBV7-2 to TRBJ2-7; TRBD2 agrees at 10 bases. Germline CDR1 and CDR2: SGHTA and FQGNSA. This CDR3 region has 14 residues. Trimming took 5 bases from V and 3 from J; bases not matched to a gene: 4. CDR3 DNA sequence: TGTGCCAGCAGCCGCGGACTAGCGGACTACGAGCAGTACTTC. This gives the protein CASSRGLADYEQYF.

The CDR3 sequence is CASSEEAGQGLYEQYF. As DNA, the CDR3 is TGTGCCAGCAGTGAAGAGGCGGGACAGGGCCTCTACGAGCAGTACTTC. V gene TRBV6-1 combines with J gene TRBJ2-7; 9 bases fit TRBD1. Germline CDR1 MNHNS, CDR2 SASEGT. The CDR3 contains 16 residues. The ends lost 1 base at V and 3 bases at J; junction bases unmatched: 7.

V usage is TRBV15 and J usage is TRBJ2-7; 12 nucleotides match TRBD1. The CDR3 is 16 amino acids. With V trimmed by 3 bases and J by 4 bases, 7 bases remained unmatched. Germline V gene sequence: CDR1 LNHNV, CDR2 YYDKDF (reference sequence). In nucleotides, the CDR3 is TGTGCCACCAGCAGCGGGCCGGGACAGGGGGCTTACGAGCAGTACTTC. The encoded protein is CATSSGPGQGAYEQYF.

V usage is TRBV7-3 and J usage is TRBJ1-2, with D possibly being TRBD1 (5 bases). The CDR3 consists of 14 residues. Trimming pared 1 base from V and 4 bases from J, leaving 10 bases between. Germline V CDR1 and CDR2: SGHTA, FQGTGA. This chain's CDR3 is CASSLNGQGYGYTF. The CDR3 DNA sequence: TGTGCCAGCAGCTTAAACGGGCAGGGCTATGGCTACACCTTC.

Details on this clone: A read error may account for a junction end that differs from germline. CDR3 DNA sequence: TGTTCCAGCAGCTTAGACGGGAACACTGAAGCTTTCTTT. It translates to CSSSLDGNTEAFF. The chain uses TRBV7-9 and TRBJ1-1; no firm D call. This CDR3 region has 13 residues. Germline V gene lookup returns CDR1 SEHNR and CDR2 FQNEAQ (reference sequence).

The gene calls are TRBV18 and TRBJ1-2; 8 bases are a match to TRBD1. The V segment lost 4 bases and the J segment 6 bases; nucleotides outside the gene matches: 4. The CDR3 has 13 amino acids. Germline V CDR1 and CDR2: KGHSH, LQKENI. CDR3 in DNA: TGTGCCAGCTCACTCGGGACAGGACATGGCTACACCTTC. Translated, it gives CASSLGTGHGYTF. Looking up the rest from reference TRBV18 and TRBJ1-2 gives the full variable domain: NAGVMQNPRHLVRRRGQEARLRCSPMKGHSHVYWYRQLPEEGLKFMVYLQKENIIDESGMPKERFSAEFPKEGPSILRIQQVVRGDSAAYFCASSLGTGHGYTFGSGTRLTVV.